A selection of T cell receptor beta chains follows, all from one sample in a study of T-cell reconstitution after alpha-beta-depleted transplantation in children. Each CDR3 protein is one row after TCRdb ran MiXCR on the PCR reads. The table lists about 440,000 distinct CDR3 sequences, over 40% of them singletons. Here the sequenced sample was PBMCs, taken before TCRalphabeta/CD19-depleted stem cell transplant. The origin of the receptors is a girl aged 2 to 9 with aplastic anemia, due to receive a stem cell transplant. Both conserved end residues are part of each CDR3. The D gene is left open where the match is weak. Rows may omit the clone size; those that give it use once, few, many or a size class.

cdr3_nt | cdr3_aa | clone_size | j_call | v_call | d_call | cdr3_length
TGTGCCAGTGCTTGGACTAGCGCCGCCTACGAGCAGTACTTC | CASAWTSAAYEQYF | few | TRBJ2-7 | TRBV19 | TRBD2 | 14
TGTGCCAGCAGCTTGGTCGCAGGTAGAGCTGGGGCCAACGTCCTGACTTTC | CASSLVAGRAGANVLTF | once | TRBJ2-6 | TRBV5-6 | NA | 17
TGTGCCAGCAGCGTAGAAGGGAAGGGAGAGACCCAGTACTTC | CASSVEGKGETQYF | NA | TRBJ2-5 | TRBV9 | NA | 14
TGCGCCAGCATCCTGCTGAGCGGACCCCCCACCGGGGAGCTGTTTTTT | CASILLSGPPTGELFF | once | TRBJ2-2 | TRBV5-1 | NA | 16
TGTGCCAGCAGCCGAGGACCGGGACTTTATTCGACGAGTTACGAGCAGTACTTC | CASSRGPGLYSTSYEQYF | NA | TRBJ2-7 | TRBV11-1 | NA | 18
TGTGCCAGCAGTCCCCAGACAGCGAACACTGAAGCTTTCTTT | CASSPQTANTEAFF | NA | TRBJ1-1 | TRBV12-3/TRBV12-4 | NA | 14
TGTGCCAGCAGGAGCGGGGCGGCTTCCTACGAGCAGTACTTC | CASRSGAASYEQYF | NA | TRBJ2-7 | TRBV2 | TRBD2 | 14
TGTGCCACCAGCAGCGGGACTAGCGCGAACACCGGGGAGCTGTTTTTT | CATSSGTSANTGELFF | NA | TRBJ2-2 | TRBV15 | TRBD2 | 16
TGTGCCAGCGGCGTGGAGGCCTACAATGAGCAGTTCTTC | CASGVEAYNEQFF | NA | TRBJ2-1 | TRBV12-3/TRBV12-4 | NA | 13
TGTGCCAGCAGCTTGGATACCGGGACAGGGGGTGAGGAGCAGTACTTC | CASSLDTGTGGEEQYF | NA | TRBJ2-7 | TRBV5-6 | TRBD1 | 16
TGTGCCAGCAGCCCTGACAGACCGGATGAGCAGTTCTTC | CASSPDRPDEQFF | NA | TRBJ2-1 | TRBV5-6 | NA | 13
TGTGCCAGCAGCCCAGGACTAGCCCTCTACGAGCAGTACTTC | CASSPGLALYEQYF | NA | TRBJ2-7 | TRBV7-9 | TRBD2 | 14
TGCGCCAGCAGCTTCACGGGGGACTACGAGCAGTACTTC | CASSFTGDYEQYF | many | TRBJ2-7 | TRBV5-1 | NA | 13
TGCGCCAGCAGCCTGACAGGGGATAGGGGTGAGCAGTTCTTC | CASSLTGDRGEQFF | NA | TRBJ2-1 | TRBV5-1 | TRBD1 | 14
TGTGCCAGCAGTCCGGGGACAGGGCGCGCCTCATCCTACGAGCAGTACTTC | CASSPGTGRASSYEQYF | NA | TRBJ2-7 | TRBV28 | TRBD1 | 17
TGTGCCACCAGCAGCCCCGGGACTAGCGAGAGGAATGAGCAGTTCTTC | CATSSPGTSERNEQFF | NA | TRBJ2-1 | TRBV15 | TRBD2 | 16
TGTGCCAGCAGCCAAGAGGGGGGGAGTGGGGAGACCCAGTACTTC | CASSQEGGSGETQYF | few | TRBJ2-5 | TRBV4-2 | TRBD2 | 15
TGTGCCACCAGCACCGAACTAGCGGGGATCACAGATACGCAGTATTTT | CATSTELAGITDTQYF | NA | TRBJ2-3 | TRBV15 | TRBD2 | 16
TGTGCCAGCAGCGGGGGTTCTTCTGAGCAGTACTTC | CASSGGSSEQYF | NA | TRBJ2-7 | TRBV11-1 | NA | 12
TGCAGCGTGGCCACAGGGATTGAGCAGTTCTTC | CSVATGIEQFF | many | TRBJ2-1 | TRBV29-1 | NA | 11
TGTGCCAGCACCCAGACTAGCGGGGGCTCCTACGAGCAGTACTTC | CASTQTSGGSYEQYF | once | TRBJ2-7 | TRBV12-3/TRBV12-4 | TRBD2 | 15
TGCAGTGCTAGAGATATGGGTACGAGGGAGACCCAGTACTTC | CSARDMGTRETQYF | NA | TRBJ2-5 | TRBV20-1 | NA | 14
TGCAGTGCTAGACTGCGTGAAGGGAATGAGCAGTTCTTC | CSARLREGNEQFF | NA | TRBJ2-1 | TRBV20-1 | NA | 13
TGTGCCAGCAGCCAAAGTTCGCTTGGACAGGGGGCTGAAGCTTTCTTT | CASSQSSLGQGAEAFF | many | TRBJ1-1 | TRBV3-1 | TRBD1 | 16
TGTGCCAGCAGCGCCGGGACTAGCGGGAGTTTGGGCTACGAGCAGTACTTC | CASSAGTSGSLGYEQYF | few | TRBJ2-7 | TRBV7-6 | TRBD2 | 17
TGTGCCAGCAGTCCTGACAGGGTTGTAGGTTATGGTGAGCAGTTCTTC | CASSPDRVVGYGEQFF | few | TRBJ2-1 | TRBV27 | TRBD1 | 16
TGTGCCAGCAGTTTGGTCTTCCCCTACGAGCAGTACTTC | CASSLVFPYEQYF | NA | TRBJ2-7 | TRBV28 | NA | 13
TGCAGCGTCGGACTAGCGGGAGTAGTCGTGGTTCTGGATGAGCAGTTCTTC | CSVGLAGVVVVLDEQFF | few | TRBJ2-1 | TRBV29-1 | TRBD2 | 17
TGTGCCAGCAGCCAATCAGCAGGGGAGGGGACCTATAATTCACCCCTCCACTTT | CASSQSAGEGTYNSPLHF | many | TRBJ1-6 | TRBV3-1 | NA | 18
TGTGCCAGCAGCCCCCCACTCGGGCTCCTGAACACTGAAGCTTTCTTT | CASSPPLGLLNTEAFF | NA | TRBJ1-1 | TRBV11-2 | NA | 16
TGTGCCAGTAGTCCGTCAATGAACACTGAAGCTTTCTTT | CASSPSMNTEAFF | NA | TRBJ1-1 | TRBV19 | NA | 13
TGTGCCAGCAGTGAAGCTGGGACCTTCTACGAGCAGTACTTC | CASSEAGTFYEQYF | NA | TRBJ2-7 | TRBV6-1 | NA | 14
TGCGCCAGCAGCTGGGGTGGCGACGCCTACGAGCAGTACTTC | CASSWGGDAYEQYF | NA | TRBJ2-7 | TRBV5-1 | NA | 14
TGTGCCAGCAGTTTACAGGGCTCCTATAATTCACCCCTCCACTTT | CASSLQGSYNSPLHF | NA | TRBJ1-6 | TRBV12-3/TRBV12-4 | NA | 15
TGTGCCAGCAGCTTTCTGAGGCAAGAGACCCAGTACTTC | CASSFLRQETQYF | NA | TRBJ2-5 | TRBV7-8 | NA | 13
TGTGCCACCAGCATATACACCTTAGGGCGGTCCTACAATGAGCAGTTCTTC | CATSIYTLGRSYNEQFF | many | TRBJ2-1 | TRBV15 | NA | 17
TGCGCCAGCAGCACGGACAGGGCCAATGAGCAGTTCTTC | CASSTDRANEQFF | many | TRBJ2-1 | TRBV5-1 | TRBD1 | 13
TGTGCCAGCAGTTCAGCCGGGACAGGGAGTTACGAGCAGTACTTC | CASSSAGTGSYEQYF | many | TRBJ2-7 | TRBV27 | TRBD1 | 15
TGTGCCAGCTCACCAAGAGAAAGCGGGAGGGCCGGTCCGCAGTATTTT | CASSPRESGRAGPQYF | NA | TRBJ2-3 | TRBV18 | TRBD2 | 16
TGCGCCAGCAGCTCCTCGGGACTGACGACCAGACACAACTACAATGAGCAGTTCTTC | CASSSSGLTTRHNYNEQFF | once | TRBJ2-1 | TRBV5-1 | NA | 19
TGTGCCAGCAGCCGCGGACAGGGAATGAACACTGAAGCTTTCTTT | CASSRGQGMNTEAFF | NA | TRBJ1-1 | TRBV7-3 | TRBD1 | 15
TGCGCCAGCAGCTGGGAAGATGGACAACCGAACACTGAAGCTTTCTTT | CASSWEDGQPNTEAFF | NA | TRBJ1-1 | TRBV5-1 | NA | 16
TGTGCCATCAGTGAGGGCCAGGTCCTTTTCCAAGAGACCCAGTACTTC | CAISEGQVLFQETQYF | many | TRBJ2-5 | TRBV10-3 | NA | 16
TGTGCTAGCAGCCCTTTTCTAGCGGAGACCCAGTACTTC | CASSPFLAETQYF | NA | TRBJ2-5 | TRBV7-7 | NA | 13
TGTGCCAGCACCCTGGGGGCTATGAACACTGAAGCTTTCTTT | CASTLGAMNTEAFF | many | TRBJ1-1 | TRBV12-3/TRBV12-4 | NA | 14
TGTGCCAGCAGAGTCAGGGGCTCCTACGAGCAGTACTTC | CASRVRGSYEQYF | NA | TRBJ2-7 | TRBV6-2/TRBV6-3 | NA | 13
TGCAGTGCTGGGGACAAGCCCGCTGGAGCTTTCTTT | CSAGDKPAGAFF | few | TRBJ1-1 | TRBV20-1 | NA | 12
TGCAGCGCCGTGGGGGACCGGGCAGATACGCAGTATTTT | CSAVGDRADTQYF | NA | TRBJ2-3 | TRBV29-1 | NA | 13
TGTGCCAGTAGTATGGTGGCAGGGCCTCAGCCCCAGCATTTT | CASSMVAGPQPQHF | few | TRBJ1-5 | TRBV19 | NA | 14
TGTGCCAGCAGTGGGGGACTAGCGGATACCTACGAGCAGTACTTC | CASSGGLADTYEQYF | NA | TRBJ2-7 | TRBV5-5 | TRBD2 | 15
TGCAGCGTTGAAGGTGGGGGAGCTGGAACCTACGAGCAGTACTTC | CSVEGGGAGTYEQYF | many | TRBJ2-7 | TRBV29-1 | NA | 15
TGCGCCAGCAGCCAAAGTCCAGCAACTAATGAAAAACTGTTTTTT | CASSQSPATNEKLFF | NA | TRBJ1-4 | TRBV5-1 | NA | 15
TGCAGTGCTGATAAGCCGGGACAGGGGGGGGAAGAGACCCAGTACTTC | CSADKPGQGGEETQYF | NA | TRBJ2-5 | TRBV20-1 | TRBD1 | 16